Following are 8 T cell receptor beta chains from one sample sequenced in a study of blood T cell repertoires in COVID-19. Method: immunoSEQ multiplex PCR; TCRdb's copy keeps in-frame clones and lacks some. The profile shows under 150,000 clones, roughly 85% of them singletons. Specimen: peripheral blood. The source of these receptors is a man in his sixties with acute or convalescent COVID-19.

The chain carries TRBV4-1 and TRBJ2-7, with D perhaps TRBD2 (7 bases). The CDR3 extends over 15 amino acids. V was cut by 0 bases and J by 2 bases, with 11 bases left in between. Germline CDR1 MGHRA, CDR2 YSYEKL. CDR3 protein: CASSQDWGGPYEQYF. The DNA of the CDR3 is TGCGCCAGCAGCCAAGATTGGGGGGGCCCCTACGAGCAGTACTTC.

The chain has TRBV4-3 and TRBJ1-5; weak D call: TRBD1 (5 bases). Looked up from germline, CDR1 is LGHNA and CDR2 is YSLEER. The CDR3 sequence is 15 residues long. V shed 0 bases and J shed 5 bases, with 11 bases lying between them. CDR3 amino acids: CASSQDSGQDQPQHF. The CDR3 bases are TGCGCCAGCAGCCAAGATTCAGGGCAAGATCAGCCCCAGCATTTT.

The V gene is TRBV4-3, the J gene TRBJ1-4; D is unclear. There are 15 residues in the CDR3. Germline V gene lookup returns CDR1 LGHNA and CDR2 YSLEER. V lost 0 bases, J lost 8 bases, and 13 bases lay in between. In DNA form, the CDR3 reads TGCGCCAGCAGCCAAGATCATGGAGGACGGGAAAAACTGTTTTTT. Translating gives CASSQDHGGREKLFF.

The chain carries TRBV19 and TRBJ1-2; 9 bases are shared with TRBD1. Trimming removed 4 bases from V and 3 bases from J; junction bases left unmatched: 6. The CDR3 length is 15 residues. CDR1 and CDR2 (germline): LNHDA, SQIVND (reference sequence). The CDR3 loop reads CASSTGTGRDYGYTF. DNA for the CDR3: TGTGCCAGTAGTACCGGGACAGGGAGAGACTATGGCTACACCTTC.

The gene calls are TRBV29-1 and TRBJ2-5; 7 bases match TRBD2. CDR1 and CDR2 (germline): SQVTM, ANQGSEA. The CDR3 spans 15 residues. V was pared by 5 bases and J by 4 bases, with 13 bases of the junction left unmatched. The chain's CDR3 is CSVSGLDRLGETQYF. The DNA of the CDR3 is TGCAGCGTTTCCGGACTAGATCGGTTGGGAGAGACCCAGTACTTC.

The CDR3 here is CAIRELAGVNTGELFF. For the CDR3, the DNA is TGTGCCATCAGAGAACTAGCGGGAGTTAACACCGGGGAGCTGTTTTTT. The chain couples TRBV10-3 to TRBJ2-2; TRBD2 agrees at 11 bases. Unmatched junction bases numbered 5, after V lost 6 bases and J lost 2 bases. CDR1 ENHRY and CDR2 SYGVKD come from the germline V gene. This CDR3 has 16 residues.

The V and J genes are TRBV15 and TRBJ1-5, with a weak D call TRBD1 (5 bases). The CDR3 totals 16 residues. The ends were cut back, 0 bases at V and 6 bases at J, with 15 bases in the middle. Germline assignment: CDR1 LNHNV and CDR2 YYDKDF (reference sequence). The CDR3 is CATSRERGMGGQPQHF. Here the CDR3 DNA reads TGTGCCACCAGCAGAGAGAGGGGTATGGGAGGTCAGCCCCAGCATTTT.

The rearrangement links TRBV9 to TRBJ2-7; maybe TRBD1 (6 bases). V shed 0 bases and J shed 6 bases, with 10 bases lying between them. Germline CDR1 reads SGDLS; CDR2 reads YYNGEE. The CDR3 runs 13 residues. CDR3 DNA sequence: TGTGCCAGCAGCGTAGAACCGACAGGCGAGCAGTACTTC. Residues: CASSVEPTGEQYF.